Below are 2 T cell receptor beta chains sequenced from a single sample in a study of T cell changes during pregnancy in multiple sclerosis. Sequencing used immunoSEQ multiplex PCR; TCRdb keeps in-frame clones, though not all of them. The repertoire holds more than 55,000 clones, with roughly 92% as singletons. This specimen consisted of peripheral blood, obtained in the second trimester of pregnancy. These receptors were obtained from a female donor with multiple sclerosis, enrolled in a pregnancy study.

The CDR3 protein is CASSLVPSYYTF. The CDR3 region has the DNA TGTGCCAGCAGCTTAGTGCCAAGCTACTACACCTTC. The V gene is TRBV7-8, the J gene TRBJ1-2; the D is unclear. CDR1 and CDR2 from the germline V gene are SGHVS and FQNEAQ. Trimming cost V 1 base and J 10 bases, with 10 bases left between them. The CDR3 sequence is 12 residues long.

The sample holds one count of this clone. The chain carries TRBV10-2 and TRBJ2-5; 11 nucleotides match TRBD2. The CDR3 spans 16 residues. Germline CDR1 is WSHSY and CDR2 is SAAADI. V gave up 6 bases and J gave up 2 bases; unmatched junction bases: 8. The CDR3 DNA reads TGCGCCAGCAGCACCCTCCTAGCGGGAGGTCAAGAGACCCAGTACTTC. Protein product: CASSTLLAGGQETQYF.